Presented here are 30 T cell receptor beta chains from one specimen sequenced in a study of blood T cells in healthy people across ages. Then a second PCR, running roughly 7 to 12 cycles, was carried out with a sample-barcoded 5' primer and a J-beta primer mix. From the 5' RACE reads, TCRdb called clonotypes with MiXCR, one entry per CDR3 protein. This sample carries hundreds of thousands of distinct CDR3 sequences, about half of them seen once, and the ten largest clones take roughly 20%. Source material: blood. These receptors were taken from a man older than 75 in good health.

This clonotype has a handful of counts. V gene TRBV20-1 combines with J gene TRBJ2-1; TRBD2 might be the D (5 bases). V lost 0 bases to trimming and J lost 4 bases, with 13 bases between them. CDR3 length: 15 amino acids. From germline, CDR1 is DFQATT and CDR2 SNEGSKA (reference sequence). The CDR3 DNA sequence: TGCAGTGCTAGAGATCTAGCCTACCTGTACAATGAGCAGTTCTTC. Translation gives CSARDLAYLYNEQFF.

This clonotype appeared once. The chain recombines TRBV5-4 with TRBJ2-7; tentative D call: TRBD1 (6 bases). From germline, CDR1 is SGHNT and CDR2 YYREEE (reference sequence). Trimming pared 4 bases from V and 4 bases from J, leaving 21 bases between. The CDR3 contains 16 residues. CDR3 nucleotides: TGTGCCAGCAGCCCAACCAGGACAGAGAACTTATACGAGCAGTACTTC. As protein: CASSPTRTENLYEQYF.

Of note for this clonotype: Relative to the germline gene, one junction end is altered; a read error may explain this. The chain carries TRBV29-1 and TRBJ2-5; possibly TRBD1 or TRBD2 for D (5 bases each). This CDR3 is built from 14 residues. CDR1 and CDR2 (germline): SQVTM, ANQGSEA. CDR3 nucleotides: TGCAGCGTTGTTCGGGCCGAGGGGCCAGAGGCCCAGTACTTC. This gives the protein CSVVRAEGPEAQYF.

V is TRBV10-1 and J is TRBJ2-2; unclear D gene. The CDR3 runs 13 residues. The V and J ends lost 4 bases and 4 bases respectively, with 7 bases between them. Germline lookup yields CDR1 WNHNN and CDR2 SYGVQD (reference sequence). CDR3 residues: CASSVAFTGELFF. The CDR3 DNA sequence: TGCGCCAGCAGTGTAGCTTTCACCGGGGAGCTGTTTTTT.

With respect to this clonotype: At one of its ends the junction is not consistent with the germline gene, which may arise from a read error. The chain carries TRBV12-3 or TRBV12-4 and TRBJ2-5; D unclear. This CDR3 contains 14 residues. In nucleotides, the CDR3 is TGTGCCAGCAGTTTTGGTCGAAGTGGTGAGATCCAGTACTTC. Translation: CASSFGRSGEIQYF.

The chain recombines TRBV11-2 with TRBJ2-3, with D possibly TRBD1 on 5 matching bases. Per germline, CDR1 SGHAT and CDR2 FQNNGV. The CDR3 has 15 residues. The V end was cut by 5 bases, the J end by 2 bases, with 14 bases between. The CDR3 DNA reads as TGTGCCAGCAGCCTCACAGGAATGGACACAGATACGCAGTATTTT. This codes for CASSLTGMDTDTQYF.

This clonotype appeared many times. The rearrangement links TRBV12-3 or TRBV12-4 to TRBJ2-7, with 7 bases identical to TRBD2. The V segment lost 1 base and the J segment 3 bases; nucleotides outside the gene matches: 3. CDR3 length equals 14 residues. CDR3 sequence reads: CASSLVGGGYEQYF. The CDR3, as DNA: TGTGCCAGCAGTTTAGTTGGGGGGGGCTACGAGCAGTACTTC.

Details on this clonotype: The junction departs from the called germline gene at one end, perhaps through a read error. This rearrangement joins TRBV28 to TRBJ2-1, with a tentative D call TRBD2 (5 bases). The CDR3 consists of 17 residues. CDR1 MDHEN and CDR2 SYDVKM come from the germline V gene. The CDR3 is CVSSPTFSVSSYNEQFF. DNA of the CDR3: TGTGTCAGCAGTCCGACCTTTAGCGTTAGCTCCTACAACGAGCAGTTCTTC.

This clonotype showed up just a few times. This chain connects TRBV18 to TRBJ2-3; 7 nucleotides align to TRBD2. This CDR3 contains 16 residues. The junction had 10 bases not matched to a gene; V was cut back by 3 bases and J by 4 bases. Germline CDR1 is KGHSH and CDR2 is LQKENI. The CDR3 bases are TGTGCCAGCTCACCCAAGCTGCGCGGGGGAGCAGATACGCAGTATTTT. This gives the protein CASSPKLRGGADTQYF.

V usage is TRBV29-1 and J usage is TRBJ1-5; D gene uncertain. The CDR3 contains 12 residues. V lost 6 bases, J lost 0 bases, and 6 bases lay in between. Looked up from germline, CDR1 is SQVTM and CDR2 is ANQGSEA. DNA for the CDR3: TGCAGCGTAAGGGATAGCAATCAGCCCCAGCATTTT. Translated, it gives CSVRDSNQPQHF.

The CDR3, as DNA: TGCAGCGTCCGCCGGGACAGAAACTACAATGAGCAGTACTTC. It specifies CSVRRDRNYNEQYF. The chain has TRBV29-1 and TRBJ2-7; 7 bases match TRBD1. V lost 6 bases to trimming and J lost 7 bases; unmatched junction nucleotides: 15. The CDR3 totals 14 residues. Germline CDR1 and CDR2: SQVTM and ANQGSEA.

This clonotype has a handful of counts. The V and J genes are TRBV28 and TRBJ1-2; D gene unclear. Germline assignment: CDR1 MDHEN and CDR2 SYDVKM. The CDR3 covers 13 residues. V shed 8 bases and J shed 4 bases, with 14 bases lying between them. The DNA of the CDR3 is TGTGCCAGCGGCGAGGCCAGTACCTATGGCTACACCTTC. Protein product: CASGEASTYGYTF.

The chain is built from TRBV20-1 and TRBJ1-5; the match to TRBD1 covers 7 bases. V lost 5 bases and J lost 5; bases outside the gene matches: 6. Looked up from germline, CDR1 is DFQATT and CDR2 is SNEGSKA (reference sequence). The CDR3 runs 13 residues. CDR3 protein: CSASRDRDQPQHF. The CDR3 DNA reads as TGCAGTGCTTCCAGGGACAGAGATCAGCCCCAGCATTTT.

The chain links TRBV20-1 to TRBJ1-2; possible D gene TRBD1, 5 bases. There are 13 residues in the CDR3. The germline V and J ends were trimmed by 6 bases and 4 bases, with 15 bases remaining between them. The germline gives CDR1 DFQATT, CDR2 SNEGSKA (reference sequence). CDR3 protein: CSAVEQGGYGYTF. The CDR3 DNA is TGCAGTGCGGTGGAGCAGGGCGGCTATGGCTACACCTTC.

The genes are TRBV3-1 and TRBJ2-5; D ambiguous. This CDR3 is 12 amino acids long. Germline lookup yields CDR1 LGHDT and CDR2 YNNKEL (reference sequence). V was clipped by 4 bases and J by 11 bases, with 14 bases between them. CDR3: CASSPAPNEQYF. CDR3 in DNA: TGTGCCAGCAGCCCGGCACCCAATGAGCAGTACTTC.

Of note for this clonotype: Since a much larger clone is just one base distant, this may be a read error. CDR3 in amino acids: CASSPKEGGAAELVSKQYF. CDR3 in DNA: TGTGCCAGCTCACCTAAGGAAGGGGGCGCGGCCGAATTAGTCAGCAAGCAGTACTTC. The V call is TRBV18, the J call TRBJ2-4; 7 nucleotides align to TRBD1. This CDR3 region has 19 residues. Germline V lookup: CDR1 KGHSH, CDR2 LQKENI. V was pared by 3 bases and J by 13 bases, with 27 bases of the junction left unmatched.

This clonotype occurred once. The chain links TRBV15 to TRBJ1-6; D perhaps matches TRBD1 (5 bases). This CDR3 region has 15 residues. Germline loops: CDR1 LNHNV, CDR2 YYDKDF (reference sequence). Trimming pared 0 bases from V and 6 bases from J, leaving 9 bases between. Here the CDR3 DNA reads TGTGCCACCAGCAGAGATCGACAGCTTAATTCACCCCTCCACTTT. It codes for CATSRDRQLNSPLHF.

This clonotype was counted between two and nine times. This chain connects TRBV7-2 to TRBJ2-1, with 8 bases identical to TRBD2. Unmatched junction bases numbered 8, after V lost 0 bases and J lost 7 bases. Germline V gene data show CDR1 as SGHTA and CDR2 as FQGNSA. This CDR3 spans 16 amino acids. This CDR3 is CASSLAFGGTRNEQFF. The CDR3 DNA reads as TGTGCCAGCAGCTTAGCGTTTGGGGGGACTAGGAATGAGCAGTTCTTC.

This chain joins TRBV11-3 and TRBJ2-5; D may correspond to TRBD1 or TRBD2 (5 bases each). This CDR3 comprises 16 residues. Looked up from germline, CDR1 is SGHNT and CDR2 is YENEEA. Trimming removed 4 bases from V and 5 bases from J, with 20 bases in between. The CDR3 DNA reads TGTGCCAGCAGCTCCCTAAAAGGGTTGGGACGGGAGACCCAGTACTTC. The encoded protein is CASSSLKGLGRETQYF.

The CDR3, as DNA: TGTGCCATCACTAGCTCCTATAATTCACCCCTCCACTTT. Protein: CAITSSYNSPLHF. The V call is TRBV10-3, the J call TRBJ1-6; D gene uncertain. The CDR3 is 13 amino acids. Germline V lookup: CDR1 ENHRY, CDR2 SYGVKD. With 7 bases removed from V and 0 bases from J, the gap between germline ends came to 4 bases.

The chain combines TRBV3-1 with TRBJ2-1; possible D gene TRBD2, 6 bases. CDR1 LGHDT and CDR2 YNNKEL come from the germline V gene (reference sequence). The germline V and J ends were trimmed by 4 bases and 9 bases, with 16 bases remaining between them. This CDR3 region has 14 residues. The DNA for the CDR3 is TGTGCCAGCAGCCGGGGCGGAGGGGACGGTGAGCAGTTCTTC. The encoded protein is CASSRGGGDGEQFF.

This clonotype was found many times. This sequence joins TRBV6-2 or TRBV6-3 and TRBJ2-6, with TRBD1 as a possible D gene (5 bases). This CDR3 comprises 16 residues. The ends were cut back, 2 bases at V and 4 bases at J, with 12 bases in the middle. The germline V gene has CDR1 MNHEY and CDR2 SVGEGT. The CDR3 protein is CASSYQGQVGANVLTF. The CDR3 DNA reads TGTGCCAGCAGTTACCAGGGCCAAGTGGGGGCCAACGTCCTGACTTTC.

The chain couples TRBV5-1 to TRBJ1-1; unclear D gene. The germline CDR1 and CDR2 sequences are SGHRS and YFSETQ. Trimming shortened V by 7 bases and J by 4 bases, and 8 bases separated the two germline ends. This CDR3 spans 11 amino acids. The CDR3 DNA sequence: TGCGCCAGCGGGGAGGCCACTGAAGCTTTCTTT. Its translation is CASGEATEAFF.

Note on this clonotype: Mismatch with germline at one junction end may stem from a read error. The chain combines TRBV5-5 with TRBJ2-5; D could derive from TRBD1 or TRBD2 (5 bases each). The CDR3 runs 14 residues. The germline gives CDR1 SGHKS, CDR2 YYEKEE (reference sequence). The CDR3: CTSSSGRNEETQYF. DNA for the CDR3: TGTACCAGCAGTTCGGGACGGAACGAAGAGACCCAGTACTTC.

Written as DNA, the CDR3 is TGTGCCAGCAGTTTGGCGGGAGTGGCAGAGACCCAGTACTTC. Its translation: CASSLAGVAETQYF. The chain is built from TRBV12-3 or TRBV12-4 and TRBJ2-5; TRBD2 agrees at 7 bases. CDR3 size: 14 residues. V lost 3 bases and J lost 4; bases outside the gene matches: 5.

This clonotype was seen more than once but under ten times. DNA for the CDR3: TGCAGTGCTAGACCGGGAAGGGTCGGGGAGCTGTTTTTT. Its translation is CSARPGRVGELFF. V and J are TRBV20-1 and TRBJ2-2, with D maybe TRBD2 (5 bases). The germline V gene has CDR1 DFQATT and CDR2 SNEGSKA (reference sequence). The ends were cut back, 2 bases at V and 7 bases at J, with 11 bases in the middle. The CDR3 spans 13 residues.

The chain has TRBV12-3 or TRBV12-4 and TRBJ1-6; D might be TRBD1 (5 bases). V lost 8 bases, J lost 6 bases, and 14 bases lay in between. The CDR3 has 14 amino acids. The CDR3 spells CASRMQGGNSPLHF. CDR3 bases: TGTGCCAGCCGCATGCAGGGAGGTAATTCACCCCTCCACTTT.

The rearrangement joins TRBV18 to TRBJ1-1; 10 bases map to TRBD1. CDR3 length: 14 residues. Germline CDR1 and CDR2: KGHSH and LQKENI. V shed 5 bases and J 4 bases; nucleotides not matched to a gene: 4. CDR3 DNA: TGTGCCAGCTCAGGAGGACAGGGGGTCACTGAAGCTTTCTTT. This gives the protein CASSGGQGVTEAFF.

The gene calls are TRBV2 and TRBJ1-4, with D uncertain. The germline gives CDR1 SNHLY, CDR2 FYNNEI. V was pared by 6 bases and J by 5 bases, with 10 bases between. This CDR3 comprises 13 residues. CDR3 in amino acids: CASRRAANEKLFF. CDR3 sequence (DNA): TGTGCCAGCAGGCGGGCAGCAAATGAAAAACTGTTTTTT.

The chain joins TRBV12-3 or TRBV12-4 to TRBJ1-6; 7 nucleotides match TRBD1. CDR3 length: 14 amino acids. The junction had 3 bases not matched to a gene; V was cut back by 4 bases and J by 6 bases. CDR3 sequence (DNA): TGTGCCAGCAGTTCGGGACAGATTAATTCACCCCTCCACTTT. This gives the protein CASSSGQINSPLHF.